Described below is a single T cell receptor (beta chain) sequence and its context. Sequencing used immunoSEQ multiplex PCR; TCRdb keeps in-frame clones, though not all of them. Of 95,000 to 150,000 clones in the sample, approximately 88% are singletons; the top ten hold around 7.3%. The CDR3 has 13 residues. V was clipped by 6 bases and J by 7 bases, with 12 bases between them. Germline values: CDR1 MNHEY, CDR2 SVGAGI. The data originate from a study of blood T cell repertoires in COVID-19. Whole-study context: Italy, Spain and the United States were the sources of the convalescent and acute COVID-19 samples.

Input material: peripheral blood. This chain connects TRBV6-5 to TRBJ2-2; no clear D. This sequence originates from a man between 45 and 60 years old with acute or convalescent COVID-19. The CDR3 bases are TGTGCCAGCAGCCCCCCACGGGTCGGGGAGCTGTTTTTT. Protein sequence: CASSPPRVGELFF.